The text below deals with one T cell receptor beta chain. This sample stems from a study of blood T cell repertoires in COVID-19. Seattle cases were enrolled at active infection and followed longitudinally. Original analysis: It was from reference gene primer amplification that nucleated cell counts were estimated. Measured with immunoSEQ multiplex PCR; TCRdb has only the in-frame clones, and not every one. The DNA gave D and trimming, while V, J and clone size come from that table. The repertoire holds about 150,000 clones, 65% to 85% seen once, with 8.9% in the top ten. The length of the CDR3 is 17 residues. J was trimmed by 4 bases and V by 6 bases; bases with no gene match: 17. Germline assignment: CDR1 SGHDT and CDR2 YYEEEE.

The sequence derives from a man in his thirties or forties with COVID-19, enrolled during active disease. Source material: peripheral blood. The rearrangement uses TRBV5-6 and TRBJ2-3; TRBD2 matches 7 bases. CDR3: CASTGGSGRHRSDTQYF. CDR3 bases: TGTGCCAGCACCGGGGGGTCGGGTAGACACAGATCAGATACGCAGTATTTT.